This TCR beta chain originates from a study of blood T cell repertoires in COVID-19. Overall study: Acute-phase and convalescent COVID-19 samples originated in the United States, Italy and Spain. PBMCs, B-cell-depleted T cells, or T cells were the source of the cDNA or gDNA that made up the material.

Looked up from germline, CDR1 is LGHNT and CDR2 is FRNRAP. The CDR3 contains 15 residues. The J segment lost 3 bases and the V segment lost 1 base, leaving 4 bases of the junction unmatched. Study processing details: By means of reference gene primer amplification, nucleated cell counts were estimated. Repertoires were generated with immunoSEQ multiplex PCR, while TCRdb's copy carries only in-frame clones and drops some. The V and J calls and clone size come from that table; D and trimming were worked out from the DNA. This sample has about 73,000 clones, with approximately 89% found just once. This sequence joins TRBV12-5 and TRBJ2-3; 7 bases match TRBD2. The specimen sequenced was peripheral blood. This TCR was sampled from a man older than 75 with acute or convalescent COVID-19. The CDR3 region is CASGLEASGTDTQYF. The DNA for the CDR3 is TGTGCTAGTGGTTTGGAGGCTAGCGGTACAGATACGCAGTATTTT.